This entry concerns a single T cell receptor (beta chain). This sample is drawn from a study of blood T cells in healthy people across ages. On the study more broadly: Roughly one uniquely barcoded beta molecule per two T cells was captured.

Sample donors were healthy Caucasian individuals that came from Russia, aged about 6 to 100. The authors ran a second PCR of 7 to 11 cycles using a sample-barcoded 5' primer and a J-beta primer mix. Every molecule of cDNA carried a tag from a template-switch adaptor with 12 random nucleotides. TCRdb redid the calling of the 5' RACE reads with MiXCR, one entry per CDR3 protein. The sample has some 780,000 distinct CDR3 sequences, roughly three fifths seen once. This CDR3 region has 14 residues. From germline, CDR1 is DFQATT and CDR2 SNEGSKA (reference sequence). V was clipped by 5 bases and J by 2 bases; unmatched bases: 9.

V usage is TRBV20-1 and J usage is TRBJ2-7; 7 nucleotides agree with TRBD1. Sequenced input: blood. This receptor was identified in a man in his forties in good health. The CDR3 DNA follows: TGCAGTGCTGATTCCGGGACAGATGCCTACGAGCAGTACTTC. As protein: CSADSGTDAYEQYF.